The rows below give T cell receptor beta chains drawn from one sample of a study of blood T cell repertoires in COVID-19. Method: immunoSEQ multiplex PCR; TCRdb's copy keeps in-frame clones and lacks some. The sample records about 100,000 clones, roughly nine tenths being singletons. The sequencing input was peripheral blood. These receptors were obtained from a man aged 45-60 years with active COVID-19. Each CDR3 is given with its conserved first and last residue. A D gene is named only where the DNA matches it firmly. The size field is filled for only some rows; it gives once, few, many or a size class.

V	size	D	length	J	CDR3	DNA
TRBV6-5	.	.	16	TRBJ1-6	CASSYLQGRYNSPLHF	TGTGCCAGCAGTTATTTACAGGGTCGCTATAATTCACCCCTCCACTTT
TRBV2	.	TRBD1	16	TRBJ2-1	CASSEIPGQGRNEQFF	TGTGCCAGCAGTGAAATCCCTGGACAGGGACGAAATGAGCAGTTCTTC
TRBV2	.	.	15	TRBJ1-2	CASRPQGIVSYGYTF	TGTGCCAGCAGACCACAGGGAATAGTAAGCTATGGCTACACCTTC
TRBV7-2	.	.	16	TRBJ1-4	CASSLRQGRANEKLFF	TGTGCCAGCAGCTTAAGGCAGGGCAGGGCTAATGAAAAACTGTTTTTT
TRBV10-3	.	TRBD2	18	TRBJ2-1	CAISEPGTSGGPAHEQFF	TGTGCCATCAGTGAGCCCGGGACTAGCGGAGGGCCGGCGCATGAGCAGTTCTTC
TRBV29-1	.	TRBD1	13	TRBJ2-1	CSVARQGVDEQFF	TGCAGCGTTGCCAGACAGGGGGTCGATGAGCAGTTCTTC
TRBV7-8	few	TRBD2	18	TRBJ2-3	CASSLGLAGAYSTDTQYF	TGTGCCAGCAGCTTAGGTCTAGCGGGGGCCTATAGCACAGATACGCAGTATTTT
TRBV3-1/TRBV3-2	.	.	15	TRBJ1-1	CASSQEGTLNTEAFF	TGTGCCAGCAGCCAAGAGGGGACACTGAACACTGAAGCTTTCTTT
TRBV4-1	.	.	17	TRBJ2-5	CASSQGSGRTSQETQYF	TGCGCCAGCAGCCAAGGGTCAGGGCGGACAAGCCAAGAGACCCAGTACTTC
TRBV7-9	.	TRBD1	15	TRBJ1-2	CASSDSGGMDYGYTF	TGTGCCAGCAGCGACTCAGGGGGCATGGACTATGGCTACACCTTC
TRBV9	.	.	15	TRBJ2-5	CASSAGGGRQETQYF	TGTGCCAGCAGCGCAGGGGGAGGTCGGCAAGAGACCCAGTACTTC
TRBV27	.	TRBD2	15	TRBJ2-1	CASSFIAGVGDEQFF	TGTGCCAGCAGTTTTATAGCGGGAGTTGGGGATGAGCAGTTCTTC
TRBV2	.	.	14	TRBJ1-5	CASSDRAYNQPQHF	TGTGCCAGCAGTGACAGGGCCTATAATCAGCCCCAGCATTTT
TRBV5-1	.	.	13	TRBJ1-1	CASSLTDGTEAFF	TGCGCCAGCAGCTTGACCGACGGGACTGAAGCTTTCTTT
TRBV5-1	.	.	15	TRBJ2-6	CASSIALDGANVLTF	TGCGCCAGCAGCATAGCCCTCGACGGGGCCAACGTCCTGACTTTC